This entry is about one T cell receptor beta chain. Original data processing: Reference gene primer amplification gave nucleated cell count estimates. Profiling relied on immunoSEQ multiplex PCR, and the TCRdb table lists in-frame clones only, not all of them. V, J and clone size were drawn from that table, and D and trimming were deduced from the DNA. The sample has around 100,000 clones, 80% to 85% seen once. This entry is derived from a study of blood T cell repertoires in COVID-19. For the study at large: COVID-19 samples collected from the United States, Italy and Spain covered acute and convalescent phases. The cDNA or gDNA used as material had been derived from T cells, B-cell-depleted T cells, or PBMCs.

This TCR came from a man between 65 and 85 years old with acute or convalescent COVID-19. The specimen sequenced was peripheral blood.

In DNA, the CDR3 is TGTGCCAGTAAAGGGACTAGCGGTTGGAGGCACACCGGGGAGCTGTTTTTT. Its protein is CASKGTSGWRHTGELFF. V and J are TRBV19 and TRBJ2-2; 11 bases line up with TRBD2. Per germline, CDR1 LNHDA and CDR2 SQIVND (reference sequence). CDR3 length: 17 residues. J lost 3 bases, V lost 7 bases, and 10 bases had no gene match.